This T cell receptor beta chain was sequenced during a study of post-analysis software for immune sequencing data. Study information: In terms of disease course, relapsing-remitting, secondary progressive and progressive-relapsing multiple sclerosis were included. Study-level points and caveats: The five TRBV segments detected at higher frequency in patients than in controls included TRBV5-6, TRBV5-1 and TRBV20-1. Strong co-clustering by F measure was seen for same-batch samples.

Notes on this clonotype: The antigen is not known.

TCR beta libraries were prepared from cDNA with unique molecular identifiers. TCRdb used MiXCR to reprocess the PCR reads, holding one entry per CDR3 protein. The sample lists fewer than 900,000 distinct CDR3 sequences, about half seen once, with around 4.7% in the top ten. Germline loops: CDR1 MNHEY, CDR2 SVGEGT. This CDR3 region has 14 residues. The junction had 1 base not matched to a gene; V was cut back by 1 base and J by 4 bases. The gene calls are TRBV6-2 or TRBV6-3 and TRBJ2-7, with 10 bases fitting TRBD2. The TCR sequence derives from a girl aged 10 to 17 with multiple sclerosis. Material: blood. CDR3 residues: CASSYLAGGYEQYF. The CDR3 coding sequence is TGTGCCAGCAGTTACTTAGCGGGAGGATACGAGCAGTACTTC.